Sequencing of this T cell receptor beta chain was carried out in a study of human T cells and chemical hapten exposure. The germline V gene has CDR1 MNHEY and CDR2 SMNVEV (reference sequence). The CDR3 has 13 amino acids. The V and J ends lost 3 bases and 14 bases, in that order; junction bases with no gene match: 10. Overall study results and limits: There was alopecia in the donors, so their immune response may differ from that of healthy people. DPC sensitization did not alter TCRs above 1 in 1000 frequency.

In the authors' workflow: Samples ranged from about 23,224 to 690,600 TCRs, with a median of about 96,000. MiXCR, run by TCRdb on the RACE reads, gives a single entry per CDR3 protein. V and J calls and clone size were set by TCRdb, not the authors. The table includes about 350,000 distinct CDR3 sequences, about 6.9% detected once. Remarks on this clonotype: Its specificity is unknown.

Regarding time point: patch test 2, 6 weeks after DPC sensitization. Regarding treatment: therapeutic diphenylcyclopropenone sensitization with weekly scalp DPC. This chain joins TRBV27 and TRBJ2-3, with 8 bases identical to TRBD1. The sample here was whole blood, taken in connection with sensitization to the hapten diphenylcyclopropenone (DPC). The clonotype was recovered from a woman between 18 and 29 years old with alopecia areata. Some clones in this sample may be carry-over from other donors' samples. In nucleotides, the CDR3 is TGTGCCAGCAGTTTGGACAGGGCGCACGAACGGTATTTT. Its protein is CASSLDRAHERYF.